This T cell receptor (beta chain) was sequenced in a study of tumor and adjacent non-tumor tissue in lung cancer. The wider study: The cohort had 12 to 13 adenocarcinoma, a couple of squamous cell and 1 small cell patients.

No cell sorting was done before RNA was extracted from the tissue. Donors were chemotherapy-naive, newly diagnosed lung cancer surgical patients in China, August–late 2014. The library came from three nested PCR rounds adapted from ARM-PCR protocols. Each CDR3 protein gets one entry after TCRdb re-called the multiplex PCR reads with MiXCR. Of 100,000 to 150,000 distinct CDR3 sequences in the sample, around three fifths were seen once. Findings and caveats of the study: Tumor TCR diversity, when higher, was linked to shorter survival. Significantly higher TCR diversity was found in tumor than normal lung.

With 3 bases removed from V and 10 bases from J, the gap between germline ends came to 21 bases. CDR3 length: 15 amino acids. Germline lookup yields CDR1 LGHNA and CDR2 YNFKEQ. Worth noting for this clonotype: Its antigen is not identified.

This sequence joins TRBV4-2 and TRBJ1-2; the D gene is possibly TRBD1 (5 bases). This sequence was found in a man aged 25 to 40 with non-small cell lung cancer. Source material: lung tumor tissue. The DNA of the CDR3 is TGTGCCAGCAGCCAGGAAGTGGCAGGGCGTTACGACTACACCTTC. It codes for CASSQEVAGRYDYTF.